The 25 T cell receptor beta chains presented below share a single source sample, sequenced in a study of T cell responses to AZD1222 COVID-19 vaccine (dated by TCRdb to the early 2020s). The library was prepared using the immunoSEQ multiplex PCR assay. What TCRdb holds here is the immuneACCESS table cut down to in-frame rearrangements. Part of the clones is not present; checked against another copy, under half of the missing clones reflect an unresolved V gene, and the others are unexplained. The sample table shows over 75,000 clones, and about nine tenths are seen once. Clones ranked in the top ten supply approximately 3% of the sample. According to the study, the label for this sample's time point signals: baseline before first vaccination. Sequencing was performed on peripheral blood, taken on day 0 of AZD1222 vaccination. The receptors were gathered from an adult in good health.

This rearrangement joins TRBV3-1 (or the pseudogene TRBV3-2) to TRBJ2-3, with TRBD2 matching over 7 bases. From germline, CDR1 is LGHDT and CDR2 YNNKEL (reference sequence). CDR3 length: 14 amino acids. V shed 1 base, J shed 5 bases, and the junction held 3 bases outside the gene matches. CDR3: CASSQAGGVDTQYF. CDR3 nucleotides: TGTGCCAGCAGCCAAGCGGGAGGTGTAGATACGCAGTATTTT.

The chain couples TRBV24-1 to TRBJ2-6; D remains ambiguous. This CDR3 spans 14 amino acids. V was shortened by 5 bases and J by 3 bases, with 7 bases between the two germline ends. Germline assignment: CDR1 KGHDR and CDR2 SFDVKD. CDR3 nucleotide sequence: TGTGCCACCAGTGGTGGCGGTGGGGCCAACGTCCTGACTTTC. Its translation is CATSGGGGANVLTF.

J is TRBJ2-3 and V is TRBV13, with D possibly TRBD1 on 5 matching bases. Trimming shortened V by 4 bases and J by 4 bases, and 9 bases separated the two germline ends. Germline assignment: CDR1 PRHDT and CDR2 FYEKMQ (reference sequence). This CDR3 is built from 13 residues. In DNA form, the CDR3 reads TGTGCCAGCAGCTCCAGGGATCCAGATACGCAGTATTTT. This gives the protein CASSSRDPDTQYF.

V and J are TRBV19 and TRBJ1-4; TRBD1 is a possible D gene (5 bases). This CDR3 comprises 14 residues. The ends were cut back, 4 bases at V and 3 bases at J, with 9 bases in the middle. Looked up from germline, CDR1 is LNHDA and CDR2 is SQIVND (reference sequence). The CDR3 nucleotides read TGTGCCAGTAGTAACGGAGGGGCTAATGAAAAACTGTTTTTT. This gives the protein CASSNGGANEKLFF.

This chain joins TRBV30 and TRBJ1-2; D might be TRBD1 (6 bases). Looked up from germline, CDR1 is GTSNPN and CDR2 is SVGIG (reference sequence). Trimming left V 1 base short and J 4 bases short, with 10 bases between. This CDR3 is built from 13 residues. This CDR3 is CAWSGQAFYGYTF. The DNA for the CDR3 is TGTGCCTGGAGTGGACAGGCATTCTATGGCTACACCTTC.

V and J are TRBV28 and TRBJ1-1; 7 bases agree with TRBD1. Trimming removed 2 bases from V and 0 bases from J; junction bases left unmatched: 3. From germline, CDR1 is MDHEN and CDR2 SYDVKM. The CDR3 length is 15 residues. The CDR3 bases are TGTGCCAGCAGTTTAAGGGGGACAGTGAACACTGAAGCTTTCTTT. It translates to CASSLRGTVNTEAFF.

The CDR3 nucleotides are TGTGCCAGCACCGAAATAGCGGCTGAGCAGTTCTTC. Amino acids: CASTEIAAEQFF. The genes are TRBV2 and TRBJ2-1, with a weak D call TRBD2 (6 bases). CDR3 length equals 12 residues. The V and J ends lost 7 bases and 9 bases respectively, with 13 bases between them. The germline V gene has CDR1 SNHLY and CDR2 FYNNEI.

The V gene is TRBV11-2, the J gene TRBJ2-3; D unclear. Germline loops: CDR1 SGHAT, CDR2 FQNNGV. CDR3 length equals 13 residues. V was clipped by 4 bases and J by 2 bases, with 7 bases between them. The CDR3, as DNA: TGTGCCAGCAGCTCCCCCCCCACAGATACGCAGTATTTT. As protein: CASSSPPTDTQYF.

V and J are TRBV18 and TRBJ1-5; D is possibly TRBD1 (5 bases). This CDR3 contains 15 residues. The ends were cut back, 3 bases at V and 7 bases at J, with 16 bases in the middle. From germline, CDR1 is KGHSH and CDR2 LQKENI. This CDR3 is CASSPDGQGGQPQHF. The CDR3 region has the DNA TGTGCCAGCTCACCTGATGGTCAGGGTGGACAGCCCCAGCATTTT. Based on the CDR3 plus reference TRBV18 and TRBJ1-5, the full variable domain is NAGVMQNPRHLVRRRGQEARLRCSPMKGHSHVYWYRQLPEEGLKFMVYLQKENIIDESGMPKERFSAEFPKEGPSILRIQQVVRGDSAAYFCASSPDGQGGQPQHFGDGTRLSIL.

This clone was found a few times. This chain links TRBV27 with TRBJ1-5, with TRBD1 matching 12 bases. The CDR3 is 17 amino acids. Germline loops: CDR1 MNHEY, CDR2 SMNVEV (reference sequence). Germline trimming cut 4 bases from V and 6 bases from J; bases unmatched to any gene: 10. Here the CDR3 reads CASSSRSGTGGRQPQHF. The DNA for the CDR3 is TGTGCCAGCAGTTCCCGATCCGGGACAGGGGGCCGTCAGCCCCAGCATTTT.

This clone was counted only a few times. The chain has TRBV6-5 and TRBJ1-5; the D is unclear. Trimming took off 7 bases at V and 0 bases at J, with 7 bases between the two ends. Germline V gives CDR1 MNHEY, CDR2 SVGAGI. The CDR3 runs 13 residues. CDR3 residues: CASNPVSNQPQHF. In DNA form, the CDR3 reads TGTGCCAGCAATCCAGTTAGCAATCAGCCCCAGCATTTT.

The chain is built from TRBV10-3 and TRBJ2-7; D could derive from TRBD1 or TRBD2 (5 bases each). V was clipped by 3 bases and J by 1 base, with 13 bases between them. Germline V gene sequence: CDR1 ENHRY, CDR2 SYGVKD. This CDR3 has 15 amino acids. CDR3 region: CAISEPGRKSYEQYF. The CDR3 nucleotides read TGTGCCATCAGTGAACCGGGACGTAAATCCTACGAGCAGTACTTC.

The rearrangement links TRBV28 to TRBJ1-1; D is uncertain. Deletions cut 8 bases from V and 4 bases from J, with 17 bases between. This CDR3 has 14 amino acids. Germline values: CDR1 MDHEN, CDR2 SYDVKM. The CDR3 sequence: CASQVGIISTEAFF. The CDR3 DNA is TGTGCCAGCCAGGTCGGGATTATAAGCACTGAAGCTTTCTTT.

This clone was seen just once. This chain links TRBV5-1 with TRBJ2-7; 8 bases are shared with TRBD2. Germline V CDR1 and CDR2: SGHRS, YFSETQ. This CDR3 has 13 amino acids. V shed 5 bases, J shed 2 bases, and the junction held 3 bases outside the gene matches. CDR3 sequence: CASRTGGAYEQYF. DNA for the CDR3: TGCGCCAGCAGAACGGGAGGGGCCTACGAGCAGTACTTC.

The genes are TRBV7-2 and TRBJ2-2; D not resolved. With 1 base removed from V and 4 bases from J, the gap between germline ends came to 7 bases. Germline assignment: CDR1 SGHTA and CDR2 FQGNSA. The CDR3 length is 14 residues. CDR3 protein: CASSLGILTGELFF. The CDR3, as DNA: TGTGCCAGCAGCTTAGGGATTCTCACCGGGGAGCTGTTTTTT. Variable domain in full (rest from reference TRBV7-2 and TRBJ2-2): GAGVSQSPSNKVTEKGKDVELRCDPISGHTALYWYRQSLGQGLEFLIYFQGNSAPDKSGLPSDRFSAERTGGSVSTLTIQRTQQEDSAVYLCASSLGILTGELFFGEGSRLTVL.

This clone is a singleton in its sample. The rearrangement uses TRBV9 and TRBJ1-2; the match to TRBD1 covers 9 bases. The V gene's germline CDR1 is SGDLS and CDR2 YYNGEE. This CDR3 is 16 amino acids long. After removal of 3 bases from V and 4 bases from J, the junction contained 10 bases not matched to a gene. Written as DNA, the CDR3 is TGTGCCAGCAGCGGCAGGGGGGACAGGGTTGTCTATGGCTACACCTTC. Translated, it gives CASSGRGDRVVYGYTF.

The gene calls are TRBV6-4 and TRBJ2-7, with D maybe TRBD1 (5 bases). This CDR3 comprises 13 residues. The germline gives CDR1 MRHNA, CDR2 SNTAGT. The V end lost 5 bases, the J end lost 7 bases, and 15 bases lay between the germline ends. In DNA, the CDR3 is TGTGCCAGCAGTTCAAAACCCTCAGGGGAGCAGTACTTC. Amino acids: CASSSKPSGEQYF.

The chain joins TRBV6-5 to TRBJ2-1, with D hard to call. The CDR3 consists of 12 residues. The V end lost 6 bases, the J end lost 5 bases, and 8 bases lay between the germline ends. From germline, CDR1 is MNHEY and CDR2 SVGAGI. The CDR3 nucleotides read TGTGCCAGCAGCCCCCGTAACAATGAGCAGTTCTTC. Amino acid sequence: CASSPRNNEQFF.

The chain links TRBV6-5 to TRBJ2-5; perhaps TRBD1 as D (6 bases). The CDR3 contains 13 residues. Germline CDR1 and CDR2: MNHEY and SVGAGI. The V end lost 10 bases, the J end lost 6 bases, and 18 bases lay between the germline ends. CDR3 coding DNA: TGTGCCACGAGACAGGAGGTAGTGAAGACCCAGTACTTC. This gives the protein CATRQEVVKTQYF.

CDR3 in amino acids: CASSSFRVASKNIQYF. The CDR3 DNA reads as TGTGCCAGCAGCTCCTTTAGGGTAGCGTCCAAAAACATTCAGTACTTC. The chain uses TRBV5-6 and TRBJ2-4; a possible D gene is TRBD2 (5 bases). The CDR3 runs 16 residues. The V gene's germline CDR1 is SGHDT and CDR2 YYEEEE. Trimming removed 3 bases at V and 2 bases at J, with 15 bases between.

The rearrangement links TRBV11-2 to TRBJ2-1; 7 bases are a match to TRBD1. Germline V gene sequence: CDR1 SGHAT, CDR2 FQNNGV. The CDR3 is 15 amino acids. Germline trimming cut 4 bases from V and 1 base from J; bases unmatched to any gene: 4. CDR3 region: CASSSRDSSYNEQFF. DNA for the CDR3: TGTGCCAGCAGCTCCCGGGACAGTTCCTACAATGAGCAGTTCTTC.

This clone was counted a few times. This chain connects TRBV11-2 to TRBJ2-7; 9 bases are a match to TRBD1. J was trimmed by 6 bases and V by 1 base; bases with no gene match: 10. CDR1 is SGHAT, CDR2 FQNNGV, per germline. CDR3 length: 16 residues. In DNA form, the CDR3 reads TGTGCCAGCAGCTTAGGGGGACCGGGACAGGGCGGCGAGCAGTACTTC. Its translation: CASSLGGPGQGGEQYF. The full variable domain, with the rest looked up from reference TRBV11-2 and TRBJ2-7, is EAGVAQSPRYKIIEKRQSVAFWCNPISGHATLYWYQQILGQGPKLLIQFQNNGVVDDSQLPKDRFSAERLKGVDSTLKIQPAKLEDSAVYLCASSLGGPGQGGEQYFGPGTRLTVT.

This chain links TRBV6-5 with TRBJ1-3, with 7 bases matching TRBD1. Germline lookup yields CDR1 MNHEY and CDR2 SVGAGI. V was clipped by 7 bases and J by 4 bases; unmatched bases: 10. The CDR3 is 15 amino acids. The CDR3 loop is CASITDRVRGNTIYF. Written as DNA, the CDR3 is TGTGCCAGCATTACCGACAGGGTACGAGGAAACACCATATATTTT.

The CDR3 DNA is TGTGCCAGCAGTGAAGTAGGTTGGACATTGCTCGGAAACACCATATATTTT. Residues: CASSEVGWTLLGNTIYF. The V call is TRBV6-1, the J call TRBJ1-3; the D gene is possibly TRBD1 (5 bases). V gave up 1 base and J gave up 4 bases, with 17 bases separating them. Germline CDR1 reads MNHNS; CDR2 reads SASEGT. The CDR3 has 17 residues.

This rearrangement joins TRBV7-9 to TRBJ1-1; 9 bases are a match to TRBD1. Germline V gives CDR1 SEHNR, CDR2 FQNEAQ (reference sequence). V shed 0 bases and J 1 base; nucleotides not matched to a gene: 3. CDR3 size: 16 residues. The CDR3 DNA reads as TGTGCCAGCAGCTTAGCCACGACAGGGGGGAACACTGAAGCTTTCTTT. This codes for CASSLATTGGNTEAFF.